The 27 T cell receptor beta chains below were found in one sample sequenced in a study of CD8 T cells in ankylosing spondylitis. What these receptors recognize is not known. Broader study findings: About eight highly homologous variants made up a TCR beta motif that seemed to typify ankylosing spondylitis blood.

TCRdb redid the calling of the 5' RACE reads with MiXCR, one entry per CDR3 protein. This sample carries roughly 440,000 distinct CDR3 sequences, roughly 17% of them seen once, and the ten largest clones take just over 1%. Sample: blood, either unsorted or a sorted T cell fraction (not recorded which). The source of these receptors is a male donor with ankylosing spondylitis.

The chain carries TRBV6-5 and TRBJ1-2, with 7 bases fitting TRBD1. Germline CDR1 reads MNHEY; CDR2 reads SVGAGI. This CDR3 has 15 amino acids. V was pared by 0 bases and J by 6 bases, with 7 bases of the junction left unmatched. CDR3 loop: CASSYSIGTVNGYTF. The CDR3 DNA reads TGTGCCAGCAGTTACTCGATCGGGACAGTCAATGGCTACACCTTC.

The chain recombines TRBV7-9 with TRBJ2-3, with 12 bases matching TRBD2. V gave up 3 bases and J gave up 0 bases; unmatched junction bases: 1. The CDR3 contains 16 residues. The germline V gene has CDR1 SEHNR and CDR2 FQNEAQ (reference sequence). Here the CDR3 DNA reads TGTGCCAGCAGCTTTCTAGCGGGGGGGAGCACAGATACGCAGTATTTT. Translation: CASSFLAGGSTDTQYF.

The chain carries TRBV7-8 and TRBJ2-2, with 11 bases aligning to TRBD1. Per germline, CDR1 SGHVS and CDR2 FQNEAQ. J lost 6 bases, V lost 5 bases, and 5 bases had no gene match. This CDR3 is 15 amino acids long. CDR3 region: CASSGGTGGAGELFF. As DNA, the CDR3 is TGTGCCAGCAGCGGGGGGACAGGGGGAGCCGGGGAGCTGTTTTTT.

This clonotype was counted ten times or more. V is TRBV10-3 and J is TRBJ2-1, with D possibly being TRBD2 (8 bases). With 6 bases removed from V and 5 bases from J, the gap between germline ends came to 20 bases. CDR1 ENHRY and CDR2 SYGVKD come from the germline V gene. CDR3 length: 16 residues. The CDR3 DNA follows: TGTGCCATCAGCGGAGGGGGCACTAGCGGCGACAATGAGCAGTTCTTC. It encodes CAISGGGTSGDNEQFF.

V usage is TRBV6-2 or TRBV6-3 and J usage is TRBJ2-1; 14 bases line up with TRBD2. Germline CDR1 reads MNHEY; CDR2 reads SVGEGT. The CDR3 loop spans 15 amino acids. V trimming: 2 bases; J trimming: 8 bases; junction bases outside the gene matches: 2. CDR3 loop: CASSYGTSGSDEQFF. The CDR3 DNA reads TGTGCCAGCAGTTACGGGACTAGCGGGAGTGATGAGCAGTTCTTC.

The chain combines TRBV7-2 with TRBJ2-1; D might be TRBD2 (6 bases). Germline-derived CDR1 and CDR2 are SGHTA and FQGNSA. The CDR3 runs 14 residues. V was pared by 8 bases and J by 6 bases, with 17 bases between. CDR3 sequence: CASGGPPGLNEQFF. The CDR3 bases are TGTGCCAGCGGAGGACCGCCGGGACTCAATGAGCAGTTCTTC.

The chain carries TRBV15 and TRBJ2-1, with TRBD2 matching 14 bases. The CDR3 spans 16 residues. Germline CDR1 LNHNV, CDR2 YYDKDF (reference sequence). Trimming at V came to 4 bases and at J to 10 bases, leaving 9 bases not matched to a gene. Here the CDR3 reads CATSKTGTSGSREQFF. The DNA of the CDR3 is TGTGCCACCAGCAAAACCGGGACTAGCGGGAGCCGGGAGCAGTTCTTC.

The V and J genes are TRBV7-2 and TRBJ2-1; 15 positions match TRBD2. The CDR3 is 17 amino acids. The V segment lost 3 bases and the J segment 9 bases; nucleotides outside the gene matches: 9. CDR1 is SGHTA, CDR2 FQGNSA, per germline. The CDR3 here is CASSFTGLAGGPGEQFF. In nucleotides, the CDR3 is TGTGCCAGCAGCTTCACCGGACTAGCGGGAGGGCCGGGTGAGCAGTTCTTC.

This chain uses TRBV5-6 with TRBJ1-2; D gene unclear. Trimming removed 0 bases from V and 2 bases from J, with 5 bases in between. The CDR3 is 13 residues long. Germline V gives CDR1 SGHDT, CDR2 YYEEEE. DNA for the CDR3: TGTGCCAGCAGCTTGGTCCCCAACTATGGCTACACCTTC. This encodes CASSLVPNYGYTF.

The chain links TRBV27 to TRBJ1-5, with 8 nucleotides matching TRBD1. There are 12 residues in the CDR3. From germline, CDR1 is MNHEY and CDR2 SMNVEV (reference sequence). The junction had 1 base not matched to a gene; V was cut back by 6 bases and J by 6 bases. The CDR3 nucleotides are TGTGCCAGCAGGACAGGGGTTCAGCCCCAGCATTTT. It translates to CASRTGVQPQHF.

This clonotype has at least ten counts. The CDR3 loop is CSARDPAAGGTYEQYF. The DNA for the CDR3 is TGCAGTGCTAGAGATCCGGCAGCCGGGGGGACCTACGAGCAGTACTTC. J is TRBJ2-7 and V is TRBV20-1, with 7 bases aligning to TRBD2. This CDR3 has 16 residues. Germline CDR1 is DFQATT and CDR2 is SNEGSKA (reference sequence). V was pared by 0 bases and J by 2 bases, with 10 bases of the junction left unmatched.

The sample holds a few counts of this clonotype. The V gene is TRBV6-1, the J gene TRBJ1-2; the D is unclear. The V and J ends lost 4 bases and 2 bases respectively, with 8 bases between them. Germline V lookup: CDR1 MNHNS, CDR2 SASEGT. The CDR3 sequence is 13 residues long. The CDR3 coding sequence is TGTGCCAGCAGTGGGGTCCTGAACTATGGCTACACCTTC. Protein: CASSGVLNYGYTF.

This clonotype was detected only a few times. The chain uses TRBV7-2 and TRBJ2-5; D could derive from TRBD1 or TRBD2 (5 bases each). Per germline, CDR1 SGHTA and CDR2 FQGNSA. The V end lost 1 base, the J end lost 1 base, and 10 bases lay between the germline ends. CDR3 size: 15 residues. The CDR3 reads CASSLGARGQETQYF. The CDR3 nucleotides are TGTGCCAGCAGCTTAGGTGCGAGGGGCCAAGAGACCCAGTACTTC.

The chain is built from TRBV20-1 and TRBJ2-2; D not resolved. Germline loops: CDR1 DFQATT, CDR2 SNEGSKA (reference sequence). The V end was cut by 5 bases, the J end by 4 bases, with 5 bases between. The CDR3 is 11 amino acids. CDR3 nucleotides: TGCAGTGCTGGCCCCACCGGGGAGCTGTTTTTT. Translated: CSAGPTGELFF.

The rearrangement uses TRBV12-3 or TRBV12-4 and TRBJ1-1; tentative D call: TRBD1 (6 bases). The CDR3 has 14 residues. The V end was cut by 4 bases, the J end by 1 base, with 10 bases between. The CDR3 sequence is CASSYQGTNTEAFF. The CDR3 coding sequence is TGTGCCAGCAGTTACCAGGGGACGAACACTGAAGCTTTCTTT.

This clonotype has more than one count but fewer than ten. The chain links TRBV5-5 to TRBJ2-1, with TRBD2 as a possible D gene (6 bases). CDR1 and CDR2 (germline): SGHKS, YYEKEE (reference sequence). The CDR3 runs 15 residues. Trimming pared 0 bases from V and 7 bases from J, leaving 14 bases between. The CDR3 nucleotides are TGTGCCAGCAGCTTGGAGGGCGGGAAGGGGAATGAGCAGTTCTTC. The encoded protein is CASSLEGGKGNEQFF.

The chain combines TRBV2 with TRBJ2-3; TRBD2 aligns across 9 bases. The length of the CDR3 is 15 residues. The germline gives CDR1 SNHLY, CDR2 FYNNEI. The junction had 11 bases not matched to a gene; V was cut back by 8 bases and J by 5 bases. This CDR3 is CASAYGAGGKDTQYF. For the CDR3, the DNA is TGTGCCAGCGCCTATGGCGCGGGAGGGAAAGATACGCAGTATTTT.

This clonotype showed up just a few times. V gene TRBV28 combines with J gene TRBJ2-1; D possibly matches TRBD1 or TRBD2 (6 bases each). The CDR3 has 17 amino acids. In germline, CDR1 is MDHEN, CDR2 SYDVKM. Deletions cut 3 bases from V and 4 bases from J, with 19 bases between. CDR3 DNA sequence: TGTGCCAGCAGTTTTCAGTTCCGGGGGCGACCGTACAATGAGCAGTTCTTC. This sequence encodes CASSFQFRGRPYNEQFF.

This clonotype was seen at least ten times. V gene TRBV12-3 or TRBV12-4 combines with J gene TRBJ1-2; TRBD1 might be the D (5 bases). The CDR3 runs 15 residues. V was trimmed by 6 bases and J by 5 bases, leaving 19 bases between them. The CDR3 region has the DNA TGTGCCAGCAGCCTGAGGGGTTCTCGGCGGTATGGCTACACCTTC. Translating gives CASSLRGSRRYGYTF.

CDR3 nucleotide sequence: TGTGCCAGCAGCTTAGATGGGTGGGGGCTCGGTGAAAAACTGTTTTTT. Translation: CASSLDGWGLGEKLFF. The chain combines TRBV11-2 with TRBJ1-4; a possible D gene is TRBD1 (6 bases). The CDR3 covers 16 residues. Between the trimmed V and J ends, which lost 0 bases and 7 bases, there was a span of 15 bases. In germline, CDR1 is SGHAT, CDR2 FQNNGV.

This clonotype turned up a few times. DNA for the CDR3: TGTGCCAGCAGAACGGTAGCGGGGGGTTACAATGAGCAGTTCTTC. This gives the protein CASRTVAGGYNEQFF. The rearrangement links TRBV28 to TRBJ2-1; 10 bases match TRBD2. CDR1 MDHEN and CDR2 SYDVKM come from the germline V gene. The ends lost 6 bases at V and 4 bases at J; junction bases unmatched: 6. The CDR3 extends over 15 amino acids.

This clonotype has at least ten counts. This chain uses TRBV10-3 with TRBJ2-1; D call uncertain. Trimming pared 3 bases from V and 4 bases from J, leaving 1 base between. Germline V gives CDR1 ENHRY, CDR2 SYGVKD. This CDR3 has 11 amino acids. CDR3 coding DNA: TGTGCCATCAGTGAATACAATGAGCAGTTCTTC. Amino acid sequence: CAISEYNEQFF.

This clonotype appeared a few times. The chain couples TRBV20-1 to TRBJ2-3; possible D gene TRBD1, 5 bases. Trimming stripped 0 bases from V and 4 bases from J, with 14 bases between. The CDR3 contains 15 residues. The V gene's germline CDR1 is DFQATT and CDR2 SNEGSKA (reference sequence). Here the CDR3 DNA reads TGCAGTGCTAGAGATGGTAGGGGTGGATCAGATACGCAGTATTTT. It specifies CSARDGRGGSDTQYF.

This clonotype was seen more than once but under ten times. Here the CDR3 reads CSASGASGNTIYF. The CDR3 DNA follows: TGCAGTGCTAGTGGGGCCTCTGGAAACACCATATATTTT. V and J are TRBV20-1 and TRBJ1-3; maybe TRBD1 (5 bases). V lost 3 bases and J lost 0, with 6 bases in between. Germline V lookup: CDR1 DFQATT, CDR2 SNEGSKA (reference sequence). The CDR3 contains 13 residues.

The rearrangement joins TRBV6-5 to TRBJ1-6, with TRBD1 as a possible D gene (6 bases). This CDR3 spans 14 amino acids. In germline, CDR1 is MNHEY, CDR2 SVGAGI. V lost 4 bases to trimming and J lost 8 bases, with 12 bases between them. The chain's CDR3 is CASSSGQSHSPLHF. DNA of the CDR3: TGTGCCAGCAGTTCCGGACAGTCGCATTCACCCCTCCACTTT.

The chain has TRBV3-1 and TRBJ2-7; D is unclear. Germline loops: CDR1 LGHDT, CDR2 YNNKEL (reference sequence). The V end was cut by 1 base, the J end by 0 bases, with 10 bases between. This CDR3 contains 15 residues. This CDR3 reads CASSQVHSPSYEQYF. The CDR3 bases are TGTGCCAGCAGCCAAGTTCACAGCCCCTCCTACGAGCAGTACTTC.

The CDR3 region has the DNA TGTGCCAGCAGTGTAGCCGGGACAGGGGGCTACGAGCAGTACTTC. Its translation: CASSVAGTGGYEQYF. The rearrangement joins TRBV28 to TRBJ2-7, with 11 positions matching TRBD1. Germline CDR1 and CDR2: MDHEN and SYDVKM. With V trimmed by 5 bases and J by 3 bases, 6 bases remained unmatched. This CDR3 spans 15 amino acids. The full variable domain, completed using reference TRBV28 and TRBJ2-7, is DVKVTQSSRYLVKRTGEKVFLECVQDMDHENMFWYRQDPGLGLRLIYFSYDVKMKEKGDIPEGYSVSREKKERFSLILESASTNQTSMYLCASSVAGTGGYEQYFGPGTRLTVT.